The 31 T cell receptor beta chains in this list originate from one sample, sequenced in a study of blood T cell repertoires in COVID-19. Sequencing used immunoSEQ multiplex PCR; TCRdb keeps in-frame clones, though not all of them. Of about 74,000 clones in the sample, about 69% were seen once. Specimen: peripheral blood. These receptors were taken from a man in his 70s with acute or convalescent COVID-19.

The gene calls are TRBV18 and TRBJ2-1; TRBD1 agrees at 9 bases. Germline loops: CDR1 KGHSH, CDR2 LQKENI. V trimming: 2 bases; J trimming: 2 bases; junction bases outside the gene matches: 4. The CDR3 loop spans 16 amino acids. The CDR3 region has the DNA TGTGCCAGCTCACCATTTGGGACAGGGCCCTACAATGAGCAGTTCTTC. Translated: CASSPFGTGPYNEQFF.

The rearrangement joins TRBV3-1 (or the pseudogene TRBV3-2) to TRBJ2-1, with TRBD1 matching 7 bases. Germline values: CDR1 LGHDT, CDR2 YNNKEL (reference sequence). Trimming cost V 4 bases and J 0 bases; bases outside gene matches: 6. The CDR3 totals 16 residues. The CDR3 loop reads CASSPPGQSSYNEQFF. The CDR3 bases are TGTGCCAGCAGCCCTCCGGGACAGAGCTCCTACAATGAGCAGTTCTTC.

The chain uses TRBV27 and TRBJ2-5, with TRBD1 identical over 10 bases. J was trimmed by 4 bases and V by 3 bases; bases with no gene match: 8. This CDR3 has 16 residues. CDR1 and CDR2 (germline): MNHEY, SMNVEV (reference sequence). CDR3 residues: CASSFLSTGGRETQYF. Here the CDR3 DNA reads TGTGCCAGCAGTTTTCTTTCGACAGGGGGCAGAGAGACCCAGTACTTC.

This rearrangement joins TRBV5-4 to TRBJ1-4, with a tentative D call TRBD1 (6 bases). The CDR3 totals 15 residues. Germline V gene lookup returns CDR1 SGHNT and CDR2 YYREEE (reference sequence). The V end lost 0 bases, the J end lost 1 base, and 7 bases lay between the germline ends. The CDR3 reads CASSLVGGTNEKLFF. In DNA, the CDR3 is TGTGCCAGCAGCTTGGTAGGGGGAACTAATGAAAAACTGTTTTTT.

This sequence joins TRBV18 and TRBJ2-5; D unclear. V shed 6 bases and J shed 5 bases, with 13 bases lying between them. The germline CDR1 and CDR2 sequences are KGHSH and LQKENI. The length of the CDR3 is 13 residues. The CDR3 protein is CASSRPAGETQYF. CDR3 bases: TGTGCCAGCTCCCGCCCCGCCGGGGAGACCCAGTACTTC.

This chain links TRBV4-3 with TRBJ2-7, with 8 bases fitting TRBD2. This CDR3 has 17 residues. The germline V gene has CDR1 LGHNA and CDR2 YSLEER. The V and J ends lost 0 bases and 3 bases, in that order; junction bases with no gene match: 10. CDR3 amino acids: CASSQDHGTRWGYEQYF. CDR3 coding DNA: TGCGCCAGCAGCCAAGATCACGGGACTAGATGGGGCTACGAGCAGTACTTC.

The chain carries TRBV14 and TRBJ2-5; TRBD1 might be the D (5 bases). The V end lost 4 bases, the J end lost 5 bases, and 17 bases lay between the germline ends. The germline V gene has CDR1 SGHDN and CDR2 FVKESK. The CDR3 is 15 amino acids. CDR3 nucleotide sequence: TGTGCCAGCAGCCCCCTGGGGCAGGTTCAGGAGACCCAGTACTTC. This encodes CASSPLGQVQETQYF.

This chain's CDR3 is CASSDQGGNQPQHF. DNA of the CDR3: TGTGCCAGTAGTGACCAGGGGGGCAATCAGCCCCAGCATTTT. This chain joins TRBV19 and TRBJ1-5, with 7 nucleotides matching TRBD1. The CDR3 has 14 residues. J was trimmed by 2 bases and V by 5 bases; bases with no gene match: 3. Per the germline V gene, CDR1 is LNHDA and CDR2 is SQIVND (reference sequence).

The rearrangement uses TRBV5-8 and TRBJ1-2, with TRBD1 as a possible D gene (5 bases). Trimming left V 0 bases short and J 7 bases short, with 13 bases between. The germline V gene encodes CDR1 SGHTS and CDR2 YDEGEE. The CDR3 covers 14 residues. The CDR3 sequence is CASSLGRKGFGYTF. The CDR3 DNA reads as TGTGCCAGCAGCTTGGGGCGGAAGGGGTTTGGCTACACCTTC.

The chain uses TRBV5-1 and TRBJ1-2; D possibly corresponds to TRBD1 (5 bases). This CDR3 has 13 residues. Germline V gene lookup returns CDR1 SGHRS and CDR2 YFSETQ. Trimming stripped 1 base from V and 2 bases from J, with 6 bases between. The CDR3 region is CASSLPGNYGYTF. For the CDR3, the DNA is TGCGCCAGCAGCTTGCCAGGGAACTATGGCTACACCTTC.

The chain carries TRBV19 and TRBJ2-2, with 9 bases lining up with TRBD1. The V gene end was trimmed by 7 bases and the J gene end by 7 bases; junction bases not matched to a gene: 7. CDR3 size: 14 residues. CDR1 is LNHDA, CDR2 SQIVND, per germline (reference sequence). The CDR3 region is CASNRGRYVGELFF. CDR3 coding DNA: TGTGCCAGTAACAGGGGGCGTTATGTCGGGGAGCTGTTTTTT.

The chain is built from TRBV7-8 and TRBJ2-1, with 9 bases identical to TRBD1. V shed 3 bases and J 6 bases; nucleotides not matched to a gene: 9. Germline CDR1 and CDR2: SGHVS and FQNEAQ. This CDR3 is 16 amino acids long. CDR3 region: CASSFRDRARGNEQFF. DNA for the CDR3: TGTGCCAGCAGCTTTAGGGACAGGGCGAGGGGCAATGAGCAGTTCTTC.

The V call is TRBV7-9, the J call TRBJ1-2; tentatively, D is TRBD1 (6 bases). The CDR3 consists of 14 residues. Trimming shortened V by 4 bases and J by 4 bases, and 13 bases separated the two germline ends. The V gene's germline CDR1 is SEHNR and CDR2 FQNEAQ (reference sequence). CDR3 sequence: CASSSATGFYGYTF. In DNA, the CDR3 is TGTGCCAGCAGCTCGGCCACAGGGTTCTATGGCTACACCTTC. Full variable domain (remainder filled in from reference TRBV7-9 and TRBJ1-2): DTGVSQNPRHKITKRGQNVTFRCDPISEHNRLYWYRQTLGQGPEFLTYFQNEAQLEKSRLLSDRFSAERPKGSFSTLEIQRTEQGDSAMYLCASSSATGFYGYTFGSGTRLTVV.

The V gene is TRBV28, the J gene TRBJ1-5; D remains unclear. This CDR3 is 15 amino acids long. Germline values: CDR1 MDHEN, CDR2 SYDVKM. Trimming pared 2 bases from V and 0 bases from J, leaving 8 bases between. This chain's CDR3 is CASSLPQYSNQPQHF. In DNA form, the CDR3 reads TGTGCCAGCAGTTTACCTCAGTATAGCAATCAGCCCCAGCATTTT.

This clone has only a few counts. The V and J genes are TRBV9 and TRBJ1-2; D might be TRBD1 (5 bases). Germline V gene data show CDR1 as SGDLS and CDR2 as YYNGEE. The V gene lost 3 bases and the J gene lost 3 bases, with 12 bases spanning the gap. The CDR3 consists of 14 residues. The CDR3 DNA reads TGTGCCAGCAGCGGCTCGGGGGGTGACTATGGCTACACCTTC. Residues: CASSGSGGDYGYTF. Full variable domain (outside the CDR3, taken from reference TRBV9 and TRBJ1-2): DSGVTQTPKHLITATGQRVTLRCSPRSGDLSVYWYQQSLDQGLQFLIQYYNGEERAKGNILERFSAQQFPDLHSELNLSSLELGDSALYFCASSGSGGDYGYTFGSGTRLTVV.

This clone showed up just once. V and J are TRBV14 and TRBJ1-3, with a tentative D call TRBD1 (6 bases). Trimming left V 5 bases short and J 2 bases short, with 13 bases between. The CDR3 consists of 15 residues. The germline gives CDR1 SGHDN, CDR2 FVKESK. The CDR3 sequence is CASSFSAGAGNTIYF. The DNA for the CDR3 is TGTGCCAGCAGCTTCTCGGCAGGGGCTGGAAACACCATATATTTT.

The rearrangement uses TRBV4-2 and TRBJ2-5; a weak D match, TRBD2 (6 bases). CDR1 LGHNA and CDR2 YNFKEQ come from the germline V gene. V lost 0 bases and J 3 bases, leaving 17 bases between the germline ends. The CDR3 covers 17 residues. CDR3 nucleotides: TGTGCCAGCAGCCAAGAACGGGGCGGGGCAGGGAAAGAGACCCAGTACTTC. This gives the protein CASSQERGGAGKETQYF.

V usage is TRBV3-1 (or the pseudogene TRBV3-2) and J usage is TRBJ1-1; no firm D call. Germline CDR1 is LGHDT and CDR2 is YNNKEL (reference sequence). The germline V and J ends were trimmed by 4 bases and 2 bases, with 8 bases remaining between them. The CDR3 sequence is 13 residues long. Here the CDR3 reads CASSLNLNTEAFF. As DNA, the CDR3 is TGTGCCAGCAGCCTAAATTTAAACACTGAAGCTTTCTTT.

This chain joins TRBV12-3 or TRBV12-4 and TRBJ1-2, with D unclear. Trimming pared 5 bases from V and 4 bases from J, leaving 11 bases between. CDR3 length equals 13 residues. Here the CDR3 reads CASSPRGLYGYTF. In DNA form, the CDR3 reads TGTGCCAGCAGTCCGCGCGGGCTCTATGGCTACACCTTC.

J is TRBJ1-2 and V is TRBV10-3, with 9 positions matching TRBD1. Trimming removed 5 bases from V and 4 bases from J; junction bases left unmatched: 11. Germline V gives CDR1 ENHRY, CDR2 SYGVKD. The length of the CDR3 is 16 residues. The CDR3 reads CAISFSTQGAFYGYTF. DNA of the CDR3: TGTGCCATCAGTTTTAGTACACAGGGGGCGTTCTATGGCTACACCTTC.

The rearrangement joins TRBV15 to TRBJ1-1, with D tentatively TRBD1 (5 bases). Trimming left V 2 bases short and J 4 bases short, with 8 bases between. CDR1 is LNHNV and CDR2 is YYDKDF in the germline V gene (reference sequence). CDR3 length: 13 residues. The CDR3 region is CATSRSDSTEAFF. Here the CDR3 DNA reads TGTGCCACCAGCAGATCAGACAGCACTGAAGCTTTCTTT.

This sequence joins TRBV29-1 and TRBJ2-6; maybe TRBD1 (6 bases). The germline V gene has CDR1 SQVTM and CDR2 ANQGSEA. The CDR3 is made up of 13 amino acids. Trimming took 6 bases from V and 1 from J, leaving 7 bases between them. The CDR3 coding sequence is TGCAGCGTGAGGGGGTCTGGGGCCAACGTCCTGACTTTC. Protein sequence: CSVRGSGANVLTF.

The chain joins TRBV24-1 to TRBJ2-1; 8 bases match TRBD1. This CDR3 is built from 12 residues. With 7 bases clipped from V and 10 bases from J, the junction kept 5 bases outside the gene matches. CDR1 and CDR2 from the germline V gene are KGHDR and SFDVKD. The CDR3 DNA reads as TGTGCCACCAGGGGGACAGGTCCCGAGCAGTTCTTC. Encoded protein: CATRGTGPEQFF.

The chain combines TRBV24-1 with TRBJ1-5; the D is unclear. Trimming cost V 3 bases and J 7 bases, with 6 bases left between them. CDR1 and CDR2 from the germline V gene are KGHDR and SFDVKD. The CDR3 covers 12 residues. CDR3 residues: CATSDEGQPQHF. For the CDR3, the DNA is TGTGCCACCAGTGATGAGGGACAGCCCCAGCATTTT.

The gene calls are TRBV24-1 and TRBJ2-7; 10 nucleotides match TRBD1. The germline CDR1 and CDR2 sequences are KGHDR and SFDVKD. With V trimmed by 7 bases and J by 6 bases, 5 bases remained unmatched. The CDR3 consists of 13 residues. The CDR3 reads CATSRQGALEQYF. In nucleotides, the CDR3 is TGTGCCACCAGCAGACAGGGGGCCCTCGAGCAGTACTTC.

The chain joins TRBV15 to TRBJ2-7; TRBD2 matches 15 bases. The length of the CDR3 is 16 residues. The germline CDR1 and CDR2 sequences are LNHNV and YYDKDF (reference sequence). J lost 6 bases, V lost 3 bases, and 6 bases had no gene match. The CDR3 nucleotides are TGTGCCACCAGCAGCCCCGGACTAGCGGGAGGGATCGAGCAGTACTTC. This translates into CATSSPGLAGGIEQYF.

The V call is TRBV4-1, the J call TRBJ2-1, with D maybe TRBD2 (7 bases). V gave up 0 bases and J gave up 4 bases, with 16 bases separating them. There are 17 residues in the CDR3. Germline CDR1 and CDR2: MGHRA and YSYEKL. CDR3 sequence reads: CASSQEGRGGIYNEQFF. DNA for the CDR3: TGCGCCAGCAGCCAAGAAGGGAGGGGGGGGATTTACAATGAGCAGTTCTTC.

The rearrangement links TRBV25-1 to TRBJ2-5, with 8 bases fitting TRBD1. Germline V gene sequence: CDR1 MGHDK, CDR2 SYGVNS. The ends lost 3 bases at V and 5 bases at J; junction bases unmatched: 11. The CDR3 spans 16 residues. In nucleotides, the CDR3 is TGTGCCAGCAGTGAGTCCCCGGACAGGGCCAGGGAGACCCAGTACTTC. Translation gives CASSESPDRARETQYF.

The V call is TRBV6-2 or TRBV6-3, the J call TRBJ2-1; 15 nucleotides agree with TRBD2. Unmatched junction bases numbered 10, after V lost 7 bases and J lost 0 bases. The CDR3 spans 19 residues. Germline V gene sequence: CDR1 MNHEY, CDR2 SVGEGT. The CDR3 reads CASNYGTSGRSSSYNEQFF. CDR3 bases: TGTGCCAGCAATTATGGGACTAGCGGGAGGTCTAGCTCCTACAATGAGCAGTTCTTC.

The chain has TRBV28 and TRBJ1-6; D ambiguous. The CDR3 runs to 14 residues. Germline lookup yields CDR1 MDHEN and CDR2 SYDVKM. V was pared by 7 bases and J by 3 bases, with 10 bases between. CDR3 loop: CASMEQSYNSPLHF. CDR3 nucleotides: TGTGCCAGCATGGAGCAGAGCTATAATTCACCCCTCCACTTT. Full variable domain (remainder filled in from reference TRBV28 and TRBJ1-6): DVKVTQSSRYLVKRTGEKVFLECVQDMDHENMFWYRQDPGLGLRLIYFSYDVKMKEKGDIPEGYSVSREKKERFSLILESASTNQTSMYLCASMEQSYNSPLHFGNGTRLTVT.

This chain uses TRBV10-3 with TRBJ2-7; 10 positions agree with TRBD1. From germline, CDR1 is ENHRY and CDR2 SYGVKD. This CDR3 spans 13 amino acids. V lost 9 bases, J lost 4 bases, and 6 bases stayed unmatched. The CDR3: CAIGGGQGYEQYF. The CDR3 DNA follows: TGTGCCATTGGGGGGGGACAGGGGTACGAGCAGTACTTC.